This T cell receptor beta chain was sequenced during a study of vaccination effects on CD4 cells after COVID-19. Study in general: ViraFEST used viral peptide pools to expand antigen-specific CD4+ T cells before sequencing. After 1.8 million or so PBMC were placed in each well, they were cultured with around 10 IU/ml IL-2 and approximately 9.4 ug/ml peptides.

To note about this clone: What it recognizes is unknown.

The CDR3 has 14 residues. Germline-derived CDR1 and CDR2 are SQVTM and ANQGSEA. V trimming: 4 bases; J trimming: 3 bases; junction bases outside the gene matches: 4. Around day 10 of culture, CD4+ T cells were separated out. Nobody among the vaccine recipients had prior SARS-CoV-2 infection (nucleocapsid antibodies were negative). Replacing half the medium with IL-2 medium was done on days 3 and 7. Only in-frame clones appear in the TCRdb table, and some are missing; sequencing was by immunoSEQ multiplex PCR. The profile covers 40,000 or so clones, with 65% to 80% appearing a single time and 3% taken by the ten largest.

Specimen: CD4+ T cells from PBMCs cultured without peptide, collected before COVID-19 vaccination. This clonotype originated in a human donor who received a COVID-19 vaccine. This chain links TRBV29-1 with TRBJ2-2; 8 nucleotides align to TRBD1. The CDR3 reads CSVGRTGYTGELFF. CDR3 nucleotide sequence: TGCAGCGTTGGCCGGACAGGGTACACCGGGGAGCTGTTTTTT.